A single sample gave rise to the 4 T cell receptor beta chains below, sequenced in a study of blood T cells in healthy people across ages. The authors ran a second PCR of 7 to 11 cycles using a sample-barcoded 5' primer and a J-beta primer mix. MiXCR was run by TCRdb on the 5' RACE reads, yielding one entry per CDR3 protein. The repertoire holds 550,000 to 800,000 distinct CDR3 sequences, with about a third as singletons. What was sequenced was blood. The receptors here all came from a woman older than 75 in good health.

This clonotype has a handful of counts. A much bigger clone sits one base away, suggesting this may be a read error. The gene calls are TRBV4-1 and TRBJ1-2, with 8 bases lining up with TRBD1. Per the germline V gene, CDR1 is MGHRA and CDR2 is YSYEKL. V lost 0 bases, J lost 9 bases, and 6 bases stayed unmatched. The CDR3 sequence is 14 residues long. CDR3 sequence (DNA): TGCGCCAGCAGCCAAGAGGGACAGGCGTATAGCTACACCTTC. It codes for CASSQEGQAYSYTF.

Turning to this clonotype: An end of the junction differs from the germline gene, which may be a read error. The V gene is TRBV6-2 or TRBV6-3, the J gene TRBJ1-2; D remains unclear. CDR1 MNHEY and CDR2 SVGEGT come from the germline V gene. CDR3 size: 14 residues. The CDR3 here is CVSSPTEPNYGYTF. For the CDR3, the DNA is TGTGTCAGCAGCCCGACGGAACCGAACTATGGCTACACCTTC.

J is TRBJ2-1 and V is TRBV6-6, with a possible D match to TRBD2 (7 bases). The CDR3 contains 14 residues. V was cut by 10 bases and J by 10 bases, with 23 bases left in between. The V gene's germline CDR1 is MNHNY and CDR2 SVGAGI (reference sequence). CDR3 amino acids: CATKNGGALGEQFF. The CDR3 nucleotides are TGTGCCACTAAGAATGGGGGGGCCCTGGGAGAGCAGTTCTTC.

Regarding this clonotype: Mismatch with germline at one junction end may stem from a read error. This CDR3 is CASSGLGARNSLLHF. The CDR3 DNA is TGTGCCAGCAGCGGGCTGGGGGCGAGGAATTCACTCCTCCACTTT. The chain recombines TRBV5-8 with TRBJ1-6, with D perhaps matching TRBD1 (6 bases). This CDR3 has 15 amino acids. CDR1 and CDR2 (germline): SGHTS, YDEGEE.